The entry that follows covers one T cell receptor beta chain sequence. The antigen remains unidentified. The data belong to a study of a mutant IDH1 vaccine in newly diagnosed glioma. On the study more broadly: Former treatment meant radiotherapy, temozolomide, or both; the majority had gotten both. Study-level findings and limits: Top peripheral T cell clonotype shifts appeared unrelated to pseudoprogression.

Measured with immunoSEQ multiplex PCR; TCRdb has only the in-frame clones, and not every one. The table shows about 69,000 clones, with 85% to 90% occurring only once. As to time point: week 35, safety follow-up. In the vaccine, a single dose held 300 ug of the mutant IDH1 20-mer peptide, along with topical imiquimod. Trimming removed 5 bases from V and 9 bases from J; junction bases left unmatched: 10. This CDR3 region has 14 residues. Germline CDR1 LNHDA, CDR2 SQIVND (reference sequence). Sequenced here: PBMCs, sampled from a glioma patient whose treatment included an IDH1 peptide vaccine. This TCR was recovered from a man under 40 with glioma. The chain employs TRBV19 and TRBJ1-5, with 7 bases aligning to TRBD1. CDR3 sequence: CASSPNRGRTPQHF. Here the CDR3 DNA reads TGTGCCAGTAGTCCAAATAGGGGGCGCACGCCCCAGCATTTT.